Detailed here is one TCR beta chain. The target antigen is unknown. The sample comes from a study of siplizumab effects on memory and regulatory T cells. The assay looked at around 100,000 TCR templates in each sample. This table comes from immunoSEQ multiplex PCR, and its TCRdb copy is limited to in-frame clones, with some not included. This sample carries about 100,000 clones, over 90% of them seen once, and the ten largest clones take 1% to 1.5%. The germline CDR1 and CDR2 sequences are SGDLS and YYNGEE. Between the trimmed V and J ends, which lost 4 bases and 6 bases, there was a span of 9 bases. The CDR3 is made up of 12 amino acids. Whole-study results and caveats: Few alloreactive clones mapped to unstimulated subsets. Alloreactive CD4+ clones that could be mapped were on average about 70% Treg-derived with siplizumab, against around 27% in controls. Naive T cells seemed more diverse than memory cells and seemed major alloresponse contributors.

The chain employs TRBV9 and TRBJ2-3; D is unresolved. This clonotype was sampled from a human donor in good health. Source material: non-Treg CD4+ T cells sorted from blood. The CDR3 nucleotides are TGTGCCAGCAGCCGCGCGGCTGATACGCAGTATTTT. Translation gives CASSRAADTQYF.